This T cell receptor (beta chain) was sequenced in a study of T-cell reconstitution after alpha-beta-depleted transplantation in children. Germline assignment: CDR1 MNHEY and CDR2 SMNVEV (reference sequence). The CDR3 sequence is 14 residues long. V was clipped by 0 bases and J by 7 bases, with 10 bases between them. It was with unique molecular identifiers that the TCRbeta library was prepared. TCRdb processed the PCR reads anew with MiXCR; each CDR3 protein has one entry. The sample holds some 280,000 distinct CDR3 sequences, 9.9% seen once. This material consisted of PBMCs from the stem cell graft donor, taken from the stem cell graft. The V call is TRBV27, the J call TRBJ2-1; unclear D gene. The origin of this receptor is a human donor who donated a stem cell graft to a child with SCID. DNA of the CDR3: TGTGCCAGCAGTTTATCTTCGCCCGGGAATGAGCAGTTCTTC. It codes for CASSLSSPGNEQFF.